This T cell receptor beta chain came from a study of T cell responses to AZD1222 COVID-19 vaccine. Clones were read by immunoSEQ multiplex PCR, and TCRdb kept only the in-frame ones, dropping some. The sample records tens of thousands of clones, about 92% being singletons. Study results and limitations: The study found vaccine-associated CD4 TCRs spanning spike, dominant at 160-218 and 743-854. No repertoire was sampled before or during the peak T cell response, only after it. The donor cohort was predominantly white British with a female majority, and clonal diversity may have been underestimated.

CDR3 size: 14 residues. Germline V CDR1 and CDR2: SNHLY, FYNNEI. V was pared by 5 bases and J by 2 bases, with 5 bases of the junction left unmatched. Details on this clone: Its antigen is still unknown.

The receptor was derived from an adult who received the AZD1222 COVID-19 vaccine. Sequencing was performed on peripheral blood, taken 28 days after the second AZD1222 dose. The rearrangement uses TRBV2 and TRBJ2-7; TRBD2 matches at 8 bases. The DNA of the CDR3 is TGTGCCAGCAGTAGGCAGCGGGAGACCTACGAGCAGTACTTC. It specifies CASSRQRETYEQYF.